The rows below give T cell receptor beta chains drawn from one sample of a study of control samples from healthy donors and cancer patients. Data came from immunoSEQ multiplex PCR; TCRdb stores just in-frame clones and leaves some out. The sample shows roughly 80,000 clones, around nine tenths of them seen only once. What was sequenced was blood. These receptors were taken from a man aged 45-65 years in good health. Each CDR3 is given with its conserved first and last residue. Each record gives: V gene, clone size, D gene, J gene, CDR3 protein, CDR3 DNA. D genes are given only for firm matches. Rows give clone size only sometimes, using once, few, many, or a class for an expanded clone.

>TRBV5-1|-|TRBD1|TRBJ2-1
CASKHLGQGADNEQFF
TGCGCCAGCAAGCATCTAGGACAGGGGGCGGACAATGAGCAGTTCTTC
>TRBV7-7|-|TRBD1|TRBJ2-5
CASSLSTGGLETQYF
TGTGCCAGCAGCTTAAGCACAGGGGGGCTGGAGACCCAGTACTTC
>TRBV6-5|-|TRBD1|TRBJ2-7
CASGQDYEQYF
TGTGCCAGCGGACAGGACTACGAGCAGTACTTC
>TRBV11-3|-|-|TRBJ2-5
CASSLGSPETQYF
TGTGCCAGCAGCTTGGGTTCTCCCGAGACCCAGTACTTC
>TRBV2|-|-|TRBJ1-2
CASSESVRGYTF
TGTGCCAGCAGTGAATCAGTCCGCGGCTACACCTTC
>TRBV30|-|-|TRBJ2-7
CAWSGPATYEQYF
TGTGCCTGGAGCGGACCAGCTACCTACGAGCAGTACTTC
>TRBV19|-|TRBD1|TRBJ1-5
CASTTQGARSNQPQHF
TGTGCCAGTACAACCCAGGGGGCTCGAAGCAATCAGCCCCAGCATTTT
>TRBV29-1|once|-|TRBJ1-1
CSVVGQTEAFF
TGCAGCGTTGTGGGGCAAACTGAAGCTTTCTTT
>TRBV2|-|-|TRBJ1-4
CASSEASHEKLFF
TGTGCCAGCAGTGAAGCCTCTCATGAAAAACTGTTTTTT
>TRBV29-1|once|-|TRBJ1-3
CSVVGAEQASGNTIYF
TGCAGCGTTGTTGGGGCGGAGCAGGCCTCTGGAAACACCATATATTTT
>TRBV6-5|-|-|TRBJ2-7
CASSYSPQGGGEQYF
TGTGCCAGCAGTTACTCTCCGCAGGGAGGAGGCGAGCAGTACTTC
>TRBV27|-|TRBD1|TRBJ1-1
CASSFRGQRGVNTEAFF
TGTGCCAGCAGTTTCCGGGGACAGCGGGGAGTGAACACTGAAGCTTTCTTT
>TRBV19|-|-|TRBJ1-6
CASRRDNNSPLHF
TGTGCCAGCCGACGGGACAATAATTCACCCCTCCACTTT
>TRBV2|-|-|TRBJ1-5
CASSSTVQPQHF
TGTGCCAGCAGTAGTACGGTTCAGCCCCAGCATTTT
>TRBV15|-|-|TRBJ2-1
CATSTTLFDEQFF
TGTGCCACCAGCACCACCCTGTTTGATGAGCAGTTCTTC
>TRBV7-2|-|-|TRBJ2-2
CASSADRANTGELFF
TGTGCCAGCAGCGCGGACCGAGCGAACACCGGGGAGCTGTTTTTT